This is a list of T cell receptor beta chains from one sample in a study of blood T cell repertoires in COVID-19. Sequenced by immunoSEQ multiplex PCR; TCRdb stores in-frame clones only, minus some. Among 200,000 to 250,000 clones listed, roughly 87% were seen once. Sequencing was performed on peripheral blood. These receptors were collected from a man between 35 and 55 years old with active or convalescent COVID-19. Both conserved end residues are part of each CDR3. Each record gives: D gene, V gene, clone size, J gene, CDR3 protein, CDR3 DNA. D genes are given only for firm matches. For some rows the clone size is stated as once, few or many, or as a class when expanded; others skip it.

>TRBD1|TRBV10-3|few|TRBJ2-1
CAISRQGSYNEQFF
TGTGCCATCAGTAGACAGGGCTCCTACAATGAGCAGTTCTTC
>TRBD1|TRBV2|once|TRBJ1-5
CASSEGGGFQPQHF
TGTGCCAGCAGTGAAGGAGGGGGCTTCCAGCCCCAGCATTTT
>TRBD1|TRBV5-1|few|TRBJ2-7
CASSFGTGGYEQYF
TGCGCCAGCAGCTTCGGGACAGGGGGCTACGAGCAGTACTTC
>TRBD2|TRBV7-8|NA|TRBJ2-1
CASSFGGRAYNEQFF
TGTGCCAGCAGTTTTGGGGGGAGGGCCTACAATGAGCAGTTCTTC
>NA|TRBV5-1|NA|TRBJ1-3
CASSLDGSEGNTIYF
TGCGCCAGCAGCTTGGACGGTTCGGAGGGAAACACCATATATTTT
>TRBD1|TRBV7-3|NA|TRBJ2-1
CASSLDRDRGEQFF
TGTGCCAGCAGCCTGGACAGGGACAGAGGGGAGCAGTTCTTC
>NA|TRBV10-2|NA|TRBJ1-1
CASSLPGTRALNTEAFF
TGCGCCAGCAGCCTGCCCGGGACAAGGGCTTTAAACACTGAAGCTTTCTTT
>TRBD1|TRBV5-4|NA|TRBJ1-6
CASSLDRGNSPLHF
TGTGCCAGCAGCTTGGACAGGGGGAATTCACCCCTCCACTTT
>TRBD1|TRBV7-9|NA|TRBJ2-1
CASSSGQGYNEQFF
TGTGCCAGCAGCTCGGGACAGGGATACAATGAGCAGTTCTTC
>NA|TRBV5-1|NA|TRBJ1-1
CASSLAGVLGTEAFF
TGCGCCAGCAGCTTGGCCGGGGTGCTGGGCACTGAAGCTTTCTTT
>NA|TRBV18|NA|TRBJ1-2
CASSPGGRGDYGYTF
TGTGCCAGCTCACCGGGAGGGCGTGGGGACTATGGCTACACCTTC
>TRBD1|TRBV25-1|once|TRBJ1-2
CASSEPGGADYGYTF
TGTGCCAGCAGTGAGCCAGGGGGCGCCGACTATGGCTACACCTTC
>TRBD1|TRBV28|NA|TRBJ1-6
CASSVTDRGPGSYNSPLHF
TGTGCCAGCAGTGTGACAGACAGGGGGCCGGGGTCCTATAATTCACCCCTCCACTTT
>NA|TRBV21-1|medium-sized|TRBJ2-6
CASRPSGRSGANVLTF
TGTGCCAGCCGGCCTAGCGGGAGGTCAGGGGCCAACGTCCTGACTTTC
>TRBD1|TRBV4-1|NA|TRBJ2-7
CASSTGRLDRGGEQYF
TGCGCCAGCAGCACAGGGCGCTTGGACAGGGGTGGCGAGCAGTACTTC
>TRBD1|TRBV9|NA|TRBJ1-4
CASSALTGAGEKLFF
TGTGCCAGCAGCGCACTCACAGGGGCGGGGGAAAAACTGTTTTTT
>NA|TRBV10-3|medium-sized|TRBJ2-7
CAISDPNSGLSSYEQYF
TGTGCCATCAGTGACCCCAACAGCGGCTTGAGCTCCTACGAGCAGTACTTC
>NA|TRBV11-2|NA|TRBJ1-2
CASSRTDYGYTF
TGTGCCAGCAGTAGGACAGACTATGGCTACACCTTC
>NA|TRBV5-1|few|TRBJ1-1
CASSLEITGRAFF
TGCGCCAGCAGCTTGGAAATAACAGGGCGCGCTTTCTTT
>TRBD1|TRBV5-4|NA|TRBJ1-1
CASSSGQRNTEAFF
TGTGCCAGCAGCTCGGGACAGAGGAACACTGAAGCTTTCTTT
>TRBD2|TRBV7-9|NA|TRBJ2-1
CASSPRGTSGSAEQFF
TGTGCCAGCAGCCCCCGGGGGACTAGCGGCAGCGCAGAGCAGTTCTTC
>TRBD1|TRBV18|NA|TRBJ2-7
CASSPPGQGAYEQYF
TGTGCCAGCTCACCACCGGGACAGGGAGCTTACGAGCAGTACTTC
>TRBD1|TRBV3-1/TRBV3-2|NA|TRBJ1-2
CASSQKTGADYGYTF
TGTGCCAGCAGCCAAAAGACAGGGGCTGACTATGGCTACACCTTC
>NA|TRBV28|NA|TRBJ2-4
CASSRRTKNIQYF
TGTGCCAGCAGTCGGAGAACCAAAAACATTCAGTACTTC
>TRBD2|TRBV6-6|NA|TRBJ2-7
CASRGLANSYEQYF
TGTGCCAGCAGGGGACTAGCGAACTCCTACGAGCAGTACTTC
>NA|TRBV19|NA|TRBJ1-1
CASSAGRGMNTEAFF
TGTGCCAGTAGTGCTGGACGGGGGATGAACACTGAAGCTTTCTTT